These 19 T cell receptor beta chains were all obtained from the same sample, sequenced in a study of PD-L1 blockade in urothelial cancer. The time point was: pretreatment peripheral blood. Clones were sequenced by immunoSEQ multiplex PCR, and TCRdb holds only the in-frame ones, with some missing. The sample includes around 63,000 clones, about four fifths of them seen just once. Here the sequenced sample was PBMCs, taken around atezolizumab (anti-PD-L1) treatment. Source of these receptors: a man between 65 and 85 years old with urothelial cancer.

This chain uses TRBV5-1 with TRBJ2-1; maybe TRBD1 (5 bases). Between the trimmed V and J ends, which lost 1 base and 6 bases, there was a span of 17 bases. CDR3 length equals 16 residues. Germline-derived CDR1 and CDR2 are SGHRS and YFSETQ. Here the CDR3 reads CASSLWGGPEPNEQFF. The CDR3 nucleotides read TGCGCCAGCAGCTTGTGGGGCGGTCCTGAGCCCAATGAGCAGTTCTTC.

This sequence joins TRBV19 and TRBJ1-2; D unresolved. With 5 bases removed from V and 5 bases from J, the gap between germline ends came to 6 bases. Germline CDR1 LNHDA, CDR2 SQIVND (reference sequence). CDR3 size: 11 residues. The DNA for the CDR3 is TGTGCCAGTAGTTTTTTATATGGCTACACCTTC. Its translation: CASSFLYGYTF.

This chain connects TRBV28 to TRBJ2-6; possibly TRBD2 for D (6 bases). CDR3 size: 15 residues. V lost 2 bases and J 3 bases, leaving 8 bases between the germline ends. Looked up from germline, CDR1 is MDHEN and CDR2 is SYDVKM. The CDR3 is CASSLRGGGANVLTF. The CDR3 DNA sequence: TGTGCCAGCAGTTTACGGGGAGGTGGGGCCAACGTCCTGACTTTC.

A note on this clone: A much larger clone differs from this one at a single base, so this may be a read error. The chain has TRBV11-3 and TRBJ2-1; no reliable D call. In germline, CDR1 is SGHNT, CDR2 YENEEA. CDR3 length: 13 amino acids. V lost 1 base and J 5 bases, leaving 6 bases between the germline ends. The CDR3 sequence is CASSLGENNEQFF. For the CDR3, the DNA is TGTGCCAGCAGCTTAGGCGAGAACAATGAGCAGTTCTTC.

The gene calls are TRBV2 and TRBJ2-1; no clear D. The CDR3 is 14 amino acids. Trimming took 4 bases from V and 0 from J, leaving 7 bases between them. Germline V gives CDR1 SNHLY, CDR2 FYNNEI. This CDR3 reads CASSARSSYNEQFF. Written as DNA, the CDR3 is TGTGCCAGCAGTGCGCGTAGCTCCTACAATGAGCAGTTCTTC.

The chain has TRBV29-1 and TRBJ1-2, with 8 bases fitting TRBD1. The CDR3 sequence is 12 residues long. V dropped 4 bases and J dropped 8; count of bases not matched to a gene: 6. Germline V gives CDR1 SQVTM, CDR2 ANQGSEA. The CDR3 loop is CSVARGQEGYTF. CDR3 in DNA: TGCAGCGTTGCCAGGGGGCAGGAAGGCTACACCTTC.

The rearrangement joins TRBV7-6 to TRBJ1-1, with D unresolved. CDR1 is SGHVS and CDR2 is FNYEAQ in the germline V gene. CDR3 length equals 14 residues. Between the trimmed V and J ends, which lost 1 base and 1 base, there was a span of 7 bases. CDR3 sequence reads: CASSLDRGNTEAFF. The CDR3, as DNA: TGTGCCAGCAGCTTAGATCGAGGGAACACTGAAGCTTTCTTT. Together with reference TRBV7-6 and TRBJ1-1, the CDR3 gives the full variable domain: GAGVSQSPRYKVTKRGQDVALRCDPISGHVSLYWYRQALGQGPEFLTYFNYEAQQDKSGLPNDRFSAERPEGSISTLTIQRTEQRDSAMYRCASSLDRGNTEAFFGQGTRLTVV.

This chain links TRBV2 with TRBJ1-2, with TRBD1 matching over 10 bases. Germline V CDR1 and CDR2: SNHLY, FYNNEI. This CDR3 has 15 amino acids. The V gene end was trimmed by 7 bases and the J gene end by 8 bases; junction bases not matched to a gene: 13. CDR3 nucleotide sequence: TGTGCCAGCACGGCTTCGAGAGGACAGGGGGAGGGCTACACCTTC. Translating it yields CASTASRGQGEGYTF.

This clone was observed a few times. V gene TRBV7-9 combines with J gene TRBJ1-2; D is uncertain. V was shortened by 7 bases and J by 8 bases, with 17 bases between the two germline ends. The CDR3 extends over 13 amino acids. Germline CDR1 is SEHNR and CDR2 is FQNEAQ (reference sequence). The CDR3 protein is CASNPSGGYGYTF. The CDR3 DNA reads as TGTGCCAGCAACCCGAGTGGAGGGTACGGCTACACCTTC.

Here the CDR3 reads CASSFLADNEQFF. For the CDR3, the DNA is TGTGCCAGCAGCTTTCTAGCGGACAATGAGCAGTTCTTC. The chain couples TRBV27 to TRBJ2-1; 7 bases fit TRBD2. The CDR3 length is 13 residues. Trimming at V came to 6 bases and at J to 5 bases, leaving 4 bases not matched to a gene. Germline lookup yields CDR1 MNHEY and CDR2 SMNVEV (reference sequence).

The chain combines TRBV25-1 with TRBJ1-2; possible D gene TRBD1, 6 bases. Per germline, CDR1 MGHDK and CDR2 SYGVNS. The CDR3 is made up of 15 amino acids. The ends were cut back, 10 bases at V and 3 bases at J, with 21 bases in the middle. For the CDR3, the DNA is TGTGCCACCCTCGACATTCGGGGGGCTGACTATGGCTACACCTTC. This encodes CATLDIRGADYGYTF.

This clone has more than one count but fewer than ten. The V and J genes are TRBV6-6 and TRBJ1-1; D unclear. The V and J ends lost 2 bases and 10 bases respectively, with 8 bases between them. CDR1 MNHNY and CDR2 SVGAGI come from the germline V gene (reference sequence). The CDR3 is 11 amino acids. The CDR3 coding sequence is TGTGCCAGCAGTTACGCCGAGGTAGCTTTCTTT. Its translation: CASSYAEVAFF.

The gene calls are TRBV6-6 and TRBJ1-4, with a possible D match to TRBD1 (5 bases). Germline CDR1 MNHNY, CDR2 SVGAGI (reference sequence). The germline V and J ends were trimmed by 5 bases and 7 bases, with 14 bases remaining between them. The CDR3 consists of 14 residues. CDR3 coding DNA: TGTGCCAGCAGTACTGGGACTTGGGTTGAAAAACTGTTTTTT. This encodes CASSTGTWVEKLFF.

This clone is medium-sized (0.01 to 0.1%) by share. The DNA for the CDR3 is TGTGCCAGCAGGCGGACAGGGGGCGATCAGCCCCAGCATTTT. Translated: CASRRTGGDQPQHF. The chain has TRBV27 and TRBJ1-5, with 11 bases lining up with TRBD1. The CDR3 is made up of 14 amino acids. Germline loops: CDR1 MNHEY, CDR2 SMNVEV (reference sequence). Trimming at V came to 6 bases and at J to 5 bases, leaving 3 bases not matched to a gene.

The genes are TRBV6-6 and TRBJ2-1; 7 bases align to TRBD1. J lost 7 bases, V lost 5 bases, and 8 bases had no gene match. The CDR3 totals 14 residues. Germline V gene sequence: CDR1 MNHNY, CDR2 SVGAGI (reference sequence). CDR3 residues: CASSLVIQGNEQFF. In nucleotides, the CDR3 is TGTGCCAGCAGTCTAGTAATACAGGGGAATGAGCAGTTCTTC.

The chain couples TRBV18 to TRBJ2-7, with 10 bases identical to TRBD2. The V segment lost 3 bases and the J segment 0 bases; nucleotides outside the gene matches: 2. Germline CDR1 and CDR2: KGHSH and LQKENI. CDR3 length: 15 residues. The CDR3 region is CASSPLAGASYEQYF. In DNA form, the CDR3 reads TGTGCCAGCTCACCCCTAGCGGGGGCCTCCTACGAGCAGTACTTC.

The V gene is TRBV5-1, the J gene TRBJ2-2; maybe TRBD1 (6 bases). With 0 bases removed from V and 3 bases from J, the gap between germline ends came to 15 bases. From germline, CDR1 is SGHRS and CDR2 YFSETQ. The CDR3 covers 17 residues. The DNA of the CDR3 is TGCGCCAGCAGCTTGGGGTCCCGCAGGGGCGACACCGGGGAGCTGTTTTTT. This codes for CASSLGSRRGDTGELFF.

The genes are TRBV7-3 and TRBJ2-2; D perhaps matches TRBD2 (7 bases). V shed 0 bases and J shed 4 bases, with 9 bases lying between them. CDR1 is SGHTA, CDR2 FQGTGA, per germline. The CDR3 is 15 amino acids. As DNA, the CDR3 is TGTGCCAGCAGCTTAACTGGGGGGGCCACCGGGGAGCTGTTTTTT. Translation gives CASSLTGGATGELFF.

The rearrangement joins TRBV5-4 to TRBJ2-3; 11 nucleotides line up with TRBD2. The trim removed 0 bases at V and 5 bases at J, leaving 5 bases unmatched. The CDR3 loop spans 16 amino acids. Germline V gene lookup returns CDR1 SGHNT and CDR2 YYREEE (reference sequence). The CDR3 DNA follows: TGTGCCAGCAGCTTGGGTAGCGGGGGGGTTGGAGATACGCAGTATTTT. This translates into CASSLGSGGVGDTQYF.